The rows below give T cell receptor beta chains drawn from one sample of a study of identical twins. TCRdb reprocessed the 5' RACE reads with MiXCR, giving one entry per CDR3 protein. The sample records a few hundred thousand distinct CDR3 sequences, 9.6% being singletons. A further study also used this sample, focusing on yellow fever vaccine responses in identical twins.

The sample consisted of PBMCs. The receptors stem from a woman aged 18 to 35 in good health. The CDR3 runs from the conserved cysteine through the conserved F or W. Each record gives: J gene, clone size, V gene, D gene, CDR3 DNA, CDR3 protein. The D gene is left open where the match is weak. Some rows have no size entry. The others give once, few or many, or a class for an expanded clone.

J gene: TRBJ1-1
clone size: NA
V gene: TRBV5-1
D gene: NA
CDR3 DNA: TGCGCCAGTACCCAAGGGGTAAACACTGAAGCTTTCTTT
CDR3 protein: CASTQGVNTEAFF

J gene: TRBJ2-3
clone size: NA
V gene: TRBV7-3
D gene: TRBD1
CDR3 DNA: TGTGCCAGCAGCCTCCTGGACAGGGCTGATACGCAGTATTTT
CDR3 protein: CASSLLDRADTQYF

J gene: TRBJ2-2
clone size: NA
V gene: TRBV12-3/TRBV12-4
D gene: TRBD2
CDR3 DNA: TGTGCCAGCAGTCAAAGACTAGCGGGGGGAGCGAACACCGGGGAGCTGTTTTTT
CDR3 protein: CASSQRLAGGANTGELFF

J gene: TRBJ2-3
clone size: many
V gene: TRBV5-1
D gene: NA
CDR3 DNA: TGCGCCAGCAGCTTGGCCGACAGTAGGAATACGCAGTATTTT
CDR3 protein: CASSLADSRNTQYF

J gene: TRBJ2-7
clone size: once
V gene: TRBV18
D gene: NA
CDR3 DNA: TGTGCCAGCTCAACCTTACTAGGCTCCTACGAGCAGTACTTC
CDR3 protein: CASSTLLGSYEQYF

J gene: TRBJ2-2
clone size: few
V gene: TRBV25-1
D gene: NA
CDR3 DNA: TGTGCCAGCAGTGAACCCTGGTCAGGGGACACGAACACCGGGGAGCTGTTTTTT
CDR3 protein: CASSEPWSGDTNTGELFF

J gene: TRBJ2-5
clone size: many
V gene: TRBV12-3/TRBV12-4
D gene: TRBD1
CDR3 DNA: TGTGCCAGCAGTTTGACAGGGGATGGGGAGACCCAGTACTTC
CDR3 protein: CASSLTGDGETQYF

J gene: TRBJ2-3
clone size: few
V gene: TRBV9
D gene: NA
CDR3 DNA: TGTGCCAGCAGCGTATTGGCAGGACGTGCAGATACGCAGTATTTT
CDR3 protein: CASSVLAGRADTQYF

J gene: TRBJ2-3
clone size: few
V gene: TRBV15
D gene: NA
CDR3 DNA: TGTGCCACCAGCAAGCCCCTCACAGATACGCAGTATTTT
CDR3 protein: CATSKPLTDTQYF

J gene: TRBJ2-4
clone size: NA
V gene: TRBV7-2
D gene: NA
CDR3 DNA: TGTGCCAGCAGCCCTCAGGGGGGGGGCGCGTCCAAAAACATTCAGTACTTC
CDR3 protein: CASSPQGGGASKNIQYF

J gene: TRBJ2-5
clone size: NA
V gene: TRBV20-1
D gene: TRBD1
CDR3 DNA: TGCAGTGCCAGCGGGACAGGGGCAGAGACCCAGTACTTC
CDR3 protein: CSASGTGAETQYF

J gene: TRBJ1-1
clone size: NA
V gene: TRBV20-1
D gene: NA
CDR3 DNA: TGCAGTGCTAGTAGGGCAGCCGCTGAAGCTTTCTTT
CDR3 protein: CSASRAAAEAFF

J gene: TRBJ2-3
clone size: few
V gene: TRBV10-3
D gene: TRBD2
CDR3 DNA: TGTGCCATCAGTCTAGCGGGAGTGCGGGGCACAGATACGCAGTATTTT
CDR3 protein: CAISLAGVRGTDTQYF

J gene: TRBJ2-1
clone size: many
V gene: TRBV5-5
D gene: NA
CDR3 DNA: TGTGCCAGCAGCTTGGGGAGATTCCCCCACAATGAGCAGTTCTTC
CDR3 protein: CASSLGRFPHNEQFF

J gene: TRBJ2-7
clone size: few
V gene: TRBV9
D gene: TRBD1
CDR3 DNA: TGTGCCAGCAGCGGATATACAGGGGACGAGCAGTACTTC
CDR3 protein: CASSGYTGDEQYF

J gene: TRBJ2-7
clone size: few
V gene: TRBV5-1
D gene: NA
CDR3 DNA: TGCGCCAGCAGCCCCGGACTAACGAGCTCCTACGAGCAGTACTTC
CDR3 protein: CASSPGLTSSYEQYF

J gene: TRBJ2-3
clone size: NA
V gene: TRBV7-2
D gene: TRBD2
CDR3 DNA: TGTGCCAGCAGCTCCTCGAGCGGGGGGCCCGGAGATACGCAGTATTTT
CDR3 protein: CASSSSSGGPGDTQYF

J gene: TRBJ2-7
clone size: many
V gene: TRBV4-3
D gene: NA
CDR3 DNA: TGCGCCAGCAGCCAAGCCAGATCCTACGAGCAGTACTTC
CDR3 protein: CASSQARSYEQYF

J gene: TRBJ2-2
clone size: NA
V gene: TRBV4-3
D gene: TRBD2
CDR3 DNA: TGCGCCAGCAGACAGATCGGGGGGGATGGGGAGCTGTTTTTT
CDR3 protein: CASRQIGGDGELFF

J gene: TRBJ2-5
clone size: NA
V gene: TRBV12-3/TRBV12-4
D gene: TRBD2
CDR3 DNA: TGTGCCAGCAGTCAGCGGGAGGCGAAGACCCAGTACTTC
CDR3 protein: CASSQREAKTQYF

J gene: TRBJ2-1
clone size: NA
V gene: TRBV12-5
D gene: NA
CDR3 DNA: TGTGCTAGTGGTTTGGCTGGCTTTGGCTCCTACAATGAGCAGTTCTTC
CDR3 protein: CASGLAGFGSYNEQFF

J gene: TRBJ1-1
clone size: many
V gene: TRBV24-1
D gene: NA
CDR3 DNA: TGTGCCACCAGTGATGCGAGCCAGAAAGCTTTCTTT
CDR3 protein: CATSDASQKAFF

J gene: TRBJ1-2
clone size: many
V gene: TRBV29-1
D gene: NA
CDR3 DNA: TGCAGCGTTGAAGATAAGACAAGAGGGAGAGGCTACACCTTC
CDR3 protein: CSVEDKTRGRGYTF

J gene: TRBJ2-3
clone size: many
V gene: TRBV12-3/TRBV12-4
D gene: NA
CDR3 DNA: TGTGCCAGCAGTTCCTTAGCTTATACGCAGTATTTT
CDR3 protein: CASSSLAYTQYF

J gene: TRBJ1-2
clone size: many
V gene: TRBV24-1
D gene: TRBD1
CDR3 DNA: TGTGCCACCAGTGACCGGACAGGAAACTATGGCTACACCTTC
CDR3 protein: CATSDRTGNYGYTF

J gene: TRBJ2-5
clone size: NA
V gene: TRBV6-5
D gene: NA
CDR3 DNA: TGTGCCAGCAGTTACAATTCGGTATACCAAGAGACCCAGTACTTC
CDR3 protein: CASSYNSVYQETQYF

J gene: TRBJ2-3
clone size: many
V gene: TRBV4-3
D gene: NA
CDR3 DNA: TGCGCCAGCAGCCTAGGGTCCATTATGGATACGCAGTATTTT
CDR3 protein: CASSLGSIMDTQYF

J gene: TRBJ2-4
clone size: many
V gene: TRBV7-2
D gene: TRBD1
CDR3 DNA: TGTGCCAGCAGCTTAGGGGGGACAGGGGGGGTCGGCATTCAGTACTTC
CDR3 protein: CASSLGGTGGVGIQYF

J gene: TRBJ2-7
clone size: many
V gene: TRBV7-9
D gene: TRBD2
CDR3 DNA: TGTGCCAGCAGCTTCCCCCCATCAGCGGGGGGTCCCTACGAGCAGTACTTC
CDR3 protein: CASSFPPSAGGPYEQYF

J gene: TRBJ2-5
clone size: once
V gene: TRBV5-1
D gene: TRBD2
CDR3 DNA: TGCGCCAGCAGCTTGGAGGGTAGCGGGGCGCTAGGAACCCAGTACTTC
CDR3 protein: CASSLEGSGALGTQYF

J gene: TRBJ2-2
clone size: many
V gene: TRBV6-6
D gene: NA
CDR3 DNA: TGTGCCAGCAACCCCGGAGGGGAGCTGTTTTTT
CDR3 protein: CASNPGGELFF

J gene: TRBJ2-7
clone size: few
V gene: TRBV6-5
D gene: NA
CDR3 DNA: TGTGCCAGATTACTATTACATCCGTTCCGTCTCGAGCAGTACTTC
CDR3 protein: CARLLLHPFRLEQYF

J gene: TRBJ2-2
clone size: NA
V gene: TRBV30
D gene: NA
CDR3 DNA: TGTGCCTGGACCGGGGAATTTCACGGGGAGCTGTTTTTT
CDR3 protein: CAWTGEFHGELFF

J gene: TRBJ2-3
clone size: NA
V gene: TRBV3-1
D gene: TRBD2
CDR3 DNA: TGTGCCAGCAGCCAAGAGCCGGGACTAAGCACAGATACGCAGTATTTT
CDR3 protein: CASSQEPGLSTDTQYF

J gene: TRBJ2-5
clone size: NA
V gene: TRBV7-2
D gene: TRBD2
CDR3 DNA: TGTGCCAGCAGCTTGGGACTAGCTCTGCGGGAGACCCAGTACTTC
CDR3 protein: CASSLGLALRETQYF

J gene: TRBJ2-7
clone size: few
V gene: TRBV5-5
D gene: NA
CDR3 DNA: TGTGCCAGCAGCATTATCTGGAGCGAGCAGTACTTC
CDR3 protein: CASSIIWSEQYF

J gene: TRBJ1-2
clone size: few
V gene: TRBV7-9
D gene: TRBD1
CDR3 DNA: TGTGCCAGCAGCCCGAGCACAACCGGGACAGTAGGCTATGGCTACACCTTC
CDR3 protein: CASSPSTTGTVGYGYTF

J gene: TRBJ1-1
clone size: NA
V gene: TRBV29-1
D gene: TRBD1
CDR3 DNA: TGCAGCGTTGGGGCAGGGGGATTGAACACTGAAGCTTTCTTT
CDR3 protein: CSVGAGGLNTEAFF

J gene: TRBJ2-3
clone size: NA
V gene: TRBV14
D gene: NA
CDR3 DNA: TGTGCCAGCAGCCGACGGACAGGCACAGATACGCAGTATTTT
CDR3 protein: CASSRRTGTDTQYF

J gene: TRBJ2-1
clone size: NA
V gene: TRBV7-7
D gene: TRBD2
CDR3 DNA: TGTGCCTGCTGCCCGGGACTAGCGGGAGGGCTCTCCTACAATGAGCAGTTCTTC
CDR3 protein: CACCPGLAGGLSYNEQFF

J gene: TRBJ2-1
clone size: few
V gene: TRBV11-1
D gene: TRBD2
CDR3 DNA: TGTGCCAGCAGCTTATCAGTTGGACTAGCGGGGGCCTACAATGAGCAGTTCTTC
CDR3 protein: CASSLSVGLAGAYNEQFF

J gene: TRBJ2-2
clone size: NA
V gene: TRBV6-2/TRBV6-3
D gene: NA
CDR3 DNA: TGTGCCAGCAGTTACTCGGCGGGCCCGAACACCGGGGAGCTGTTTTTT
CDR3 protein: CASSYSAGPNTGELFF

J gene: TRBJ2-3
clone size: few
V gene: TRBV7-6
D gene: NA
CDR3 DNA: TGTGCCAGCAGCTTAGTCGGCGGGAACGCAGATACGCAGTATTTT
CDR3 protein: CASSLVGGNADTQYF

J gene: TRBJ2-5
clone size: few
V gene: TRBV20-1
D gene: TRBD2
CDR3 DNA: TGCAGTGCTAGTCGGCTAGCGGGAGTAGAGACCCAGTACTTC
CDR3 protein: CSASRLAGVETQYF

J gene: TRBJ2-2
clone size: NA
V gene: TRBV29-1
D gene: NA
CDR3 DNA: TGCAGCGTTGAATTCACGGGGTCCGGGGAGCTGTTTTTT
CDR3 protein: CSVEFTGSGELFF

J gene: TRBJ2-1
clone size: NA
V gene: TRBV20-1
D gene: TRBD2
CDR3 DNA: TGCAGTGCTATTACTAGCGGGATTGGCTCCTACAATGAGCAGTTCTTC
CDR3 protein: CSAITSGIGSYNEQFF

J gene: TRBJ2-1
clone size: NA
V gene: TRBV24-1
D gene: NA
CDR3 DNA: TGTGCCACCAGTGACTCGAGGGCCCAAAAACGCAATGAGCAGTTCTTC
CDR3 protein: CATSDSRAQKRNEQFF

J gene: TRBJ2-5
clone size: few
V gene: TRBV5-1
D gene: TRBD1
CDR3 DNA: TGCGCCAGCACGACAGGGGGGGGAGAGACCCAGTACTTC
CDR3 protein: CASTTGGGETQYF

J gene: TRBJ2-7
clone size: many
V gene: TRBV4-1
D gene: NA
CDR3 DNA: TGCGCCAGTGGGACTGGGGCCTCCTACGAGCAGTACTTC
CDR3 protein: CASGTGASYEQYF